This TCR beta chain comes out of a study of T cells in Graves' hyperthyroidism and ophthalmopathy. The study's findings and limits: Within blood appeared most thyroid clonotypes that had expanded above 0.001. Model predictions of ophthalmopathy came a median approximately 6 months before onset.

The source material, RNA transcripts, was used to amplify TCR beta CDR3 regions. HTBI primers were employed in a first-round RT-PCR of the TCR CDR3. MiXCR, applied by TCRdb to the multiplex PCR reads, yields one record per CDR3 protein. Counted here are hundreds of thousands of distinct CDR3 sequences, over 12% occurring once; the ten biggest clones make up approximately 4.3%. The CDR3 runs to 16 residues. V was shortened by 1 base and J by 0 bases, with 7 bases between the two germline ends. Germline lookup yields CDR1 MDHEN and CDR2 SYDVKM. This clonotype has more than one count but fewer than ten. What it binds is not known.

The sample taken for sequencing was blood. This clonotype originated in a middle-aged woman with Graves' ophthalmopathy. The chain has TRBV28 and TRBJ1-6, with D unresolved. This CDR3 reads CASSLFTSSYNSPLHF. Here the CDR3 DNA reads TGTGCCAGCAGTTTATTTACAAGCTCCTATAATTCACCCCTCCACTTT.